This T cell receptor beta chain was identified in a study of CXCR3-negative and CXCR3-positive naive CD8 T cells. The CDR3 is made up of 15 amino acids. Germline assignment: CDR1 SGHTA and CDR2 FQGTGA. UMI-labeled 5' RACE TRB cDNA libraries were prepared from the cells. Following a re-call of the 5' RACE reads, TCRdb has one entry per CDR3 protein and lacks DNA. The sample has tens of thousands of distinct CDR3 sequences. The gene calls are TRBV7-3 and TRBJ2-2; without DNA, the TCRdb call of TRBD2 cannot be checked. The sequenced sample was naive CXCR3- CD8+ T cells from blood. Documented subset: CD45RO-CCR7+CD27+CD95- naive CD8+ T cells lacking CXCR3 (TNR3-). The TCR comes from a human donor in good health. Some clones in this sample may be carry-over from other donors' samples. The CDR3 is CASSFNREGTGELFF.